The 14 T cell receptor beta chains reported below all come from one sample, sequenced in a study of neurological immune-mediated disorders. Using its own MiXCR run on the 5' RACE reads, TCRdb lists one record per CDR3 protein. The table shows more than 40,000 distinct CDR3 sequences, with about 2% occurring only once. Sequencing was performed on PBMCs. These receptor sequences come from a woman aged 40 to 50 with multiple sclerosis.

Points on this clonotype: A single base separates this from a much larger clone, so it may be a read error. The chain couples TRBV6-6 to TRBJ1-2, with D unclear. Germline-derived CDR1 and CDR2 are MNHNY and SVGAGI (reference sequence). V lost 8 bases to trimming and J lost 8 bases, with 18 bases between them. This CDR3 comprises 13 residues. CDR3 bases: TGTGCCAGCGGATTAAAGGGCGTAGAGGGCTACACCTTC. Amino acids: CASGLKGVEGYTF.

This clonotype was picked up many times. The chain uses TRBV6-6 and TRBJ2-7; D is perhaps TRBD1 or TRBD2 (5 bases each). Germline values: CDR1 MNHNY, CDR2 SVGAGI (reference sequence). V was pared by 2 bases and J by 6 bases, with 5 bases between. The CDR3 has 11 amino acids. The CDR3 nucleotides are TGTGCCAGCAGTTACGGGGGCGAGCAGTACTTC. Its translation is CASSYGGEQYF.

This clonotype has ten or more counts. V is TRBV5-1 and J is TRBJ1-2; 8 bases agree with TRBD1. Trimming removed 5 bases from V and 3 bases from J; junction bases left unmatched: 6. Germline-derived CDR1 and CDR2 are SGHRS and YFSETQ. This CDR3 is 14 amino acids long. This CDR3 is CASRLWGQDYGYTF. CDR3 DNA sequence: TGCGCCAGCAGACTCTGGGGACAGGACTATGGCTACACCTTC.

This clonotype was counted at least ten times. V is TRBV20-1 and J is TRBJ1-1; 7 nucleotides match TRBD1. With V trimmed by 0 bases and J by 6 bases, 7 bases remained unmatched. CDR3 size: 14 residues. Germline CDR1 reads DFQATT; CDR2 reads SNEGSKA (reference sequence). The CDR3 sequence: CSAREIGGSAEAFF. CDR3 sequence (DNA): TGCAGTGCTAGAGAGATAGGGGGCTCCGCTGAAGCTTTCTTT.

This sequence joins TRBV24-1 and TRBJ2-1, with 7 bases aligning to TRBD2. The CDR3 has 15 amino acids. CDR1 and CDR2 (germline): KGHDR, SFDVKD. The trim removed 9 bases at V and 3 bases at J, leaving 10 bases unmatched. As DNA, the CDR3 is TGTGCCACCGCCTGGGGGGGTGACGGCTACAATGAGCAGTTCTTC. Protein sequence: CATAWGGDGYNEQFF.

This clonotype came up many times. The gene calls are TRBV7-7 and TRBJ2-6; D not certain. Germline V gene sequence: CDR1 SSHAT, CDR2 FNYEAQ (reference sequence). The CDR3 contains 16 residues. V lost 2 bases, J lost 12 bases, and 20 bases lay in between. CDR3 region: CASSLSQDPLVGVLTF. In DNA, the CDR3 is TGTGCCAGCAGCTTATCCCAGGACCCCCTGGTGGGCGTCCTGACTTTC. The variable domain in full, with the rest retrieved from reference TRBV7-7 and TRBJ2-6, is GAGVSQSPRYKVTKRGQDVTLRCDPISSHATLYWYQQALGQGPEFLTYFNYEAQPDKSGLPSDRFSAERPEGSISTLTIQRTEQRDSAMYRCASSLSQDPLVGVLTFGAGSRLTVL.

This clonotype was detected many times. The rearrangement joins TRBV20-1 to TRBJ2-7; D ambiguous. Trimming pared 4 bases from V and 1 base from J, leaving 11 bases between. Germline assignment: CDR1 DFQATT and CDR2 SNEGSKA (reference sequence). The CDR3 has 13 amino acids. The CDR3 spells CSANLDTSYEQYF. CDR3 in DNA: TGCAGTGCTAACCTCGACACGTCCTACGAGCAGTACTTC.

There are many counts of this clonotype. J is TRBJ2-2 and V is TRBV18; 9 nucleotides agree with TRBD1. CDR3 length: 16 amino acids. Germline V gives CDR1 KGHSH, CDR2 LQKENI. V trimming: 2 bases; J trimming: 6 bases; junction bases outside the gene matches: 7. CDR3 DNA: TGTGCCAGCTCACCAGTATCACAGGGGGCCGCCGGGGAGCTGTTTTTT. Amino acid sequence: CASSPVSQGAAGELFF.

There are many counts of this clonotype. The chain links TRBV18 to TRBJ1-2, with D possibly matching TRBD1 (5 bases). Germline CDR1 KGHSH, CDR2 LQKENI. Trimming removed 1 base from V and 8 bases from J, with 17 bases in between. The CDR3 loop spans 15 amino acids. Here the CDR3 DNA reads TGTGCCAGCTCACCACAAGAAACAGGAATTCTGGGCTACACCTTC. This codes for CASSPQETGILGYTF. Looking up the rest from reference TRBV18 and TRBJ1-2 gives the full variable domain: NAGVMQNPRHLVRRRGQEARLRCSPMKGHSHVYWYRQLPEEGLKFMVYLQKENIIDESGMPKERFSAEFPKEGPSILRIQQVVRGDSAAYFCASSPQETGILGYTFGSGTRLTVV.

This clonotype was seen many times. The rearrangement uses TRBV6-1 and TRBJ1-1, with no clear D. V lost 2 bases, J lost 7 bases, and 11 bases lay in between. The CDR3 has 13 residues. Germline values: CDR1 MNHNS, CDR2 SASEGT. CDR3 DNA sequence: TGTGCCAGCAGTGAAACGCGACACCATGAAGCTTTCTTT. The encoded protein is CASSETRHHEAFF.

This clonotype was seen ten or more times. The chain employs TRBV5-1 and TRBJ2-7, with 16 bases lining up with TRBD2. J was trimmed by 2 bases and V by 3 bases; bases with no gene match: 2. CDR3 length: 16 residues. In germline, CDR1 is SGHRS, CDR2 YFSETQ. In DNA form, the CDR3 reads TGCGCCAGCAGCTCGGGACTAGCGGGGGGGCCCTACGAGCAGTACTTC. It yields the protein CASSSGLAGGPYEQYF.

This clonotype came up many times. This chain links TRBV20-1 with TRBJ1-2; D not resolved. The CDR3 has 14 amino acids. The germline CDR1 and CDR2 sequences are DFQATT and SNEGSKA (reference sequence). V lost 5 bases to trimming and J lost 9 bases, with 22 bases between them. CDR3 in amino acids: CSAYFLGLPRSYTF. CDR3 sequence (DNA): TGCAGTGCTTACTTTCTCGGACTTCCAAGGAGCTACACCTTC.

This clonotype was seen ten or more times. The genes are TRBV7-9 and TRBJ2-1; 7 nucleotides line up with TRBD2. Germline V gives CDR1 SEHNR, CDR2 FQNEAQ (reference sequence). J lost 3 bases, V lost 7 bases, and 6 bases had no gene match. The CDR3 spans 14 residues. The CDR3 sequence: CASTLGGSYNEQFF. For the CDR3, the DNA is TGTGCCAGCACTTTGGGCGGGAGCTACAATGAGCAGTTCTTC.

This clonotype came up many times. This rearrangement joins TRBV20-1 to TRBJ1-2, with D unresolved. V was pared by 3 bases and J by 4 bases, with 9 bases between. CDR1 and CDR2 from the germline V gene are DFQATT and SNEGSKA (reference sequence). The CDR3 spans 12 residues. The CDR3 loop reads CSASPGGYGYTF. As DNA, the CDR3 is TGCAGTGCTAGTCCAGGAGGCTATGGCTACACCTTC.